The entry below describes one T cell receptor beta chain. Its antigen remains unknown. The data derive from a study of cytomegalovirus exposure and HLA in healthy donors. Study-level findings and limits: Across donors, sequencing depth was assumed by presence/absence analyses to be roughly uniform.

The PCR used 60 Vbeta and 13 Jbeta primers. Repertoires were generated with immunoSEQ multiplex PCR, while TCRdb's copy carries only in-frame clones and drops some. The sample carries 95,000 to 110,000 clones, approximately 79% recorded once. The sequenced material came from PBMCs. The receptor was isolated from a woman aged 40 to 49 in good health and CMV-seropositive.

The CDR3 spells CASSWTGGRQFF. CDR3 nucleotides: TGTGCCAGCAGTTGGACAGGAGGAAGGCAGTTCTTC. This chain links TRBV6-5 with TRBJ2-1; 7 bases are shared with TRBD1. V lost 4 bases, J lost 12 bases, and 6 bases stayed unmatched. Germline V gives CDR1 MNHEY, CDR2 SVGAGI. The CDR3 sequence is 12 residues long.